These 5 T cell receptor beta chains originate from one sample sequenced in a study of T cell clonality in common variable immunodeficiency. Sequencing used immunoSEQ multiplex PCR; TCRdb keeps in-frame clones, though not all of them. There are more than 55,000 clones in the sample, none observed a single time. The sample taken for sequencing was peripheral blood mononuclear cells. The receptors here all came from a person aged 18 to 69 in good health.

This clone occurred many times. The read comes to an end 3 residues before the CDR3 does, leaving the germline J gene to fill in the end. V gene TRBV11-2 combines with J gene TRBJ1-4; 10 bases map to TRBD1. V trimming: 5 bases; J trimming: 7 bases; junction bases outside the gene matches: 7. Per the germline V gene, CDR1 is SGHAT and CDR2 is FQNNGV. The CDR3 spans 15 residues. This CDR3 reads CASSPGQGVGEKLFF. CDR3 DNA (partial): TGTGCCAGCAGCCCCGGACAGGGGGTAGGTGAAAAA.

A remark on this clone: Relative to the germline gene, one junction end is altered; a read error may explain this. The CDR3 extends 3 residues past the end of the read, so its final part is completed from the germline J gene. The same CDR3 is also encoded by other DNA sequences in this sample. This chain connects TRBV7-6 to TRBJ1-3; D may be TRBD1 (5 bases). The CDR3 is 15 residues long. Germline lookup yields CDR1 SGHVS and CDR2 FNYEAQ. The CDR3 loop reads CASGVTGVSGNTIYF. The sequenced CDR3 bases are TGTGCCAGCGGCGTGACGGGGGTCAGTGGAAACACG.

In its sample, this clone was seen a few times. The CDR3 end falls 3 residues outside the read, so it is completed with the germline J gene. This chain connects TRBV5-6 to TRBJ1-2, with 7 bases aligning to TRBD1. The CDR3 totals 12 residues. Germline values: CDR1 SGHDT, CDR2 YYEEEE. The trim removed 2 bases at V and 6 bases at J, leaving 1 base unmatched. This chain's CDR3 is CASSFGTDGYTF. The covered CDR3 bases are TGTGCCAGCAGCTTTGGGACAGATGGC.

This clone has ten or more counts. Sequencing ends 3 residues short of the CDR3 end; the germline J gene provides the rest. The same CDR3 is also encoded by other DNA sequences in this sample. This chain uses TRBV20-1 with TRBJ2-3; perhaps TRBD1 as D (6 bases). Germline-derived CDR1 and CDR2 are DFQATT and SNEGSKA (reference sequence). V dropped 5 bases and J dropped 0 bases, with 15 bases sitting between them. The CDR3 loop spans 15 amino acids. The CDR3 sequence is CSARKGQTSTDTQYF. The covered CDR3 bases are TGCAGTGCTCGTAAGGGACAAACAAGCACAGATACG.

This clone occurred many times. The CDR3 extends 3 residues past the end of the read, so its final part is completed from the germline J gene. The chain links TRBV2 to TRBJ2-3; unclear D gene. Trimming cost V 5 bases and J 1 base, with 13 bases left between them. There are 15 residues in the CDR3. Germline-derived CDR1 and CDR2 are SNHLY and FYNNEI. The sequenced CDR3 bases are TGTGCCAGCAGTCTCCTAGAGGATCGCACAGATACG. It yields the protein CASSLLEDRTDT. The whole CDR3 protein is CASSLLEDRTDTQYF.